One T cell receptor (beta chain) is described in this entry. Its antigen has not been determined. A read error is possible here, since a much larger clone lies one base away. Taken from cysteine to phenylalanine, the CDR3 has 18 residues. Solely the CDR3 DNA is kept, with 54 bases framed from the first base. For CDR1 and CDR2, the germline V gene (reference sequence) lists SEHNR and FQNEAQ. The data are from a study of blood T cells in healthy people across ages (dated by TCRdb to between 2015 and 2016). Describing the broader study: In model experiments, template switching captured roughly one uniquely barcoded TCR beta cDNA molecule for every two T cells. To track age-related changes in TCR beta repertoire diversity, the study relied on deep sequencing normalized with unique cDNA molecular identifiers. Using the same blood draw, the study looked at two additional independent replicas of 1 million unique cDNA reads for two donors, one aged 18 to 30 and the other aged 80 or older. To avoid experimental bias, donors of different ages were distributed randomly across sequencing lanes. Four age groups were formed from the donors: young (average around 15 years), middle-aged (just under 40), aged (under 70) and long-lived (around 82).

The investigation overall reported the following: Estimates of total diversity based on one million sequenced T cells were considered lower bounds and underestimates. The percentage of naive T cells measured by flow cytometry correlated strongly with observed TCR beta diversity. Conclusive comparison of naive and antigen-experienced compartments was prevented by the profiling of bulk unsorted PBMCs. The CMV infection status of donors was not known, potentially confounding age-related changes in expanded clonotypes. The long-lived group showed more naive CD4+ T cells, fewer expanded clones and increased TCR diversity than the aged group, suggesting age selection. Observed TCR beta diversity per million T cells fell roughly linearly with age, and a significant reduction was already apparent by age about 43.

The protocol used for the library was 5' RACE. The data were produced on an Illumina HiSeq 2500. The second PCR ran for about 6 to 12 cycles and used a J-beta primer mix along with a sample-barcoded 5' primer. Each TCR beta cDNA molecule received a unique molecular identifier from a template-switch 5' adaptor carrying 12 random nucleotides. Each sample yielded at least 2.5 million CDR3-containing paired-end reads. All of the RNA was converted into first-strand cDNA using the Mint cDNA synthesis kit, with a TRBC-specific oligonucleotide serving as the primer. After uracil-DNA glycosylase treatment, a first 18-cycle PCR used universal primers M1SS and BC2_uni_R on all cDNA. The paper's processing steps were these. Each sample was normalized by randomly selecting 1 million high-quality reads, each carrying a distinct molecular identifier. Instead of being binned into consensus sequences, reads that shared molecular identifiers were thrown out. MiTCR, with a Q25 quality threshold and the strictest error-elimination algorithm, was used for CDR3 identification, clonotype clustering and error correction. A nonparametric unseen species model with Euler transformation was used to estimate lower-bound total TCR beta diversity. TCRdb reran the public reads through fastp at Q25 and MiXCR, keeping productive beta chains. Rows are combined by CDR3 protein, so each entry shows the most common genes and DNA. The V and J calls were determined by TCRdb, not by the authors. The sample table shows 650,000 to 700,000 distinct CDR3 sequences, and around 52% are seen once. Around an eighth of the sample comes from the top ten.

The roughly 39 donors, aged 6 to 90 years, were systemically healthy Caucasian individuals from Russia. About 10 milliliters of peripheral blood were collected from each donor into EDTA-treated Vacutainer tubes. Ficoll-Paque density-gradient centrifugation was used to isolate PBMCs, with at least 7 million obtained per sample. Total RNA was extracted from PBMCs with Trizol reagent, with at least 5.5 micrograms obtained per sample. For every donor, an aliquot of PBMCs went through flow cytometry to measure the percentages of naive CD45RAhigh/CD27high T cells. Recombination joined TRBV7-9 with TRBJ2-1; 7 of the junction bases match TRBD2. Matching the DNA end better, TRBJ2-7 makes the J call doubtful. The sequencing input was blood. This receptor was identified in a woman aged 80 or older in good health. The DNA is TGTGCCAGCAGCTTGCCTCGTTTTCTCGGGACTACCAACAATGAGCAGTACTTC. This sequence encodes CASSLPRFLGTTNNEQYF.